This T cell receptor (beta chain) was observed in a study of OX40 agonist ivuxolimab in advanced cancers. Across the whole study: Eligibility admitted prior anti-PD-1, anti-PD-L1 or anti-CTLA-4 therapy; about 39% had some.

Sequencing was performed with immunoSEQ multiplex PCR; in TCRdb, only in-frame clones are kept and a portion is missing. Of tens of thousands of clones in the sample, 75% to 85% are singletons; the top ten hold about 5%. Systemic immunosuppression or a history of autoimmune disease excluded patients. Per the germline V gene, CDR1 is SGHAT and CDR2 is FQNNGV. This CDR3 contains 16 residues. Trimming cost V 3 bases and J 9 bases, with 23 bases left between them. The receptor was isolated from an adult with an advanced solid tumor such as melanoma, head and neck, liver or kidney cancer. Sequencing used CD4+ or CD8+ T cells sorted from blood, obtained in a trial of the OX40 agonist ivuxolimab. The chain employs TRBV11-2 and TRBJ1-1; D unclear. This CDR3 is CASSLEVGEGSIKAFF. DNA of the CDR3: TGTGCCAGCAGCTTGGAGGTTGGTGAAGGGTCCATCAAAGCTTTCTTT. Full variable domain (outside the CDR3, taken from reference TRBV11-2 and TRBJ1-1): EAGVAQSPRYKIIEKRQSVAFWCNPISGHATLYWYQQILGQGPKLLIQFQNNGVVDDSQLPKDRFSAERLKGVDSTLKIQPAKLEDSAVYLCASSLEVGEGSIKAFFGQGTRLTVV.